This T cell receptor (beta chain) was profiled in a study of blood T cell repertoires in COVID-19. The overall study: T cells, B-cell-depleted T cells, or PBMCs supplied cDNA or gDNA.

Assignments of participants to cohorts depended upon their own reported clinical history. In the original processing: Amplifying reference gene primers gave estimates of nucleated cell counts. Only in-frame clones appear in the TCRdb table, and some are missing; sequencing was by immunoSEQ multiplex PCR. The V and J calls and the clone size are those of that table, but D and trimming were determined from the DNA. This table has a few hundred thousand clones, roughly 85% appearing once. Trimming cost V 3 bases and J 2 bases, with 12 bases left between them. The CDR3 totals 15 residues. CDR1 and CDR2 from the germline V gene are WSHSY and SAAADI.

Sequenced: PBMCs or T cells enriched from blood (not recorded which). V and J are TRBV10-2 and TRBJ2-3; D perhaps matches TRBD2 (5 bases). The TCR comes from a woman between 40 and 50 years old with acute COVID-19. The CDR3 loop is CASSDGEMPTDTQYF. CDR3 DNA sequence: TGCGCCAGCAGTGACGGGGAAATGCCCACAGATACGCAGTATTTT.